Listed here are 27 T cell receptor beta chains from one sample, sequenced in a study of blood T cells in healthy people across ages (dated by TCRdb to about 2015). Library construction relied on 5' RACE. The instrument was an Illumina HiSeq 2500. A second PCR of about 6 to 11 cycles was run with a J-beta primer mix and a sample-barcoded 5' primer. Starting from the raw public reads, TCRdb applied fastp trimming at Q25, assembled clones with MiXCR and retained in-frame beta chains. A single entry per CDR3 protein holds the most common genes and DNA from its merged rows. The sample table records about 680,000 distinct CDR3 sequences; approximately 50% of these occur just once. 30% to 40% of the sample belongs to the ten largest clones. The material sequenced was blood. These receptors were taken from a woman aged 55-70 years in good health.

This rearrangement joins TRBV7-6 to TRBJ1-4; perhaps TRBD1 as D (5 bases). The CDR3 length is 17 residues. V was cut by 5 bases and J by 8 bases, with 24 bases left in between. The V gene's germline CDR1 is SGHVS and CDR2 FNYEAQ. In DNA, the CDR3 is TGTGCCAGCAGCCCGCGGGCAGGGCTAGTCGATGGGGAAAAACTGTTTTTT. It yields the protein CASSPRAGLVDGEKLFF.

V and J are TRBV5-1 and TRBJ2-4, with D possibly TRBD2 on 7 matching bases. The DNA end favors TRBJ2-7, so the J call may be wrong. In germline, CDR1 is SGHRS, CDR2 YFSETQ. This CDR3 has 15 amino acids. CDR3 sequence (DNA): TGCGCCAGCAGCCCGGGGGGCCACACGTACTACGAGCAGTACTTC. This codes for CASSPGGHTYYEQYF.

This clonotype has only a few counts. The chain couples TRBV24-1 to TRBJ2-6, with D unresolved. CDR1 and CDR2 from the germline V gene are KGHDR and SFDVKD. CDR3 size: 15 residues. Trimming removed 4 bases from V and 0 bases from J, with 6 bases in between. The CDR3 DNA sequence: TGTGCCACCAGTGACCCCGGCTCTGGGGCCAACGTCCTGACTTTC. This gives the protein CATSDPGSGANVLTF.

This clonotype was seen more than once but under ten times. Here the CDR3 DNA reads TGTGCCAGCAGCGGGGCGCGGGGTACGCAGTATTTT. Amino acid sequence: CASSGARGTQYF. J is TRBJ2-3 and V is TRBV7-2; perhaps TRBD2 as D (6 bases). The CDR3 runs 12 residues. Trimming took off 5 bases at V and 8 bases at J, with 11 bases between the two ends. Germline V gene sequence: CDR1 SGHTA, CDR2 FQGNSA.

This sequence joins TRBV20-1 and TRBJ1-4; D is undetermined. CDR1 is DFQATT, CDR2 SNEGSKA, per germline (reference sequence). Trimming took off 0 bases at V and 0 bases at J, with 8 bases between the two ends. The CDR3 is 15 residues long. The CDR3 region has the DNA TGCAGTGCTAGAGACCCGCGCTCAACTAATGAAAAACTGTTTTTT. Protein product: CSARDPRSTNEKLFF.

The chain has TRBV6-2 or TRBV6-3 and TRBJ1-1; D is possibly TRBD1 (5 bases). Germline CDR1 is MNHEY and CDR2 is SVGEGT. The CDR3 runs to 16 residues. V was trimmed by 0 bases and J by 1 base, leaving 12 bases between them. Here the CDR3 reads CASSYSGPWENTEAFF. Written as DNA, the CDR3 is TGTGCCAGCAGTTACTCGGGACCGTGGGAGAACACTGAAGCTTTCTTT.

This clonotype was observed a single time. CDR3 sequence reads: CASSRGTTDEAFF. The CDR3 DNA reads TGTGCCAGCAGCCGCGGGACGACGGATGAAGCTTTCTTT. This chain joins TRBV7-9 and TRBJ1-1; tentatively, D is TRBD1 (5 bases). With 5 bases removed from V and 7 bases from J, the gap between germline ends came to 14 bases. Germline CDR1 reads SEHNR; CDR2 reads FQNEAQ (reference sequence). CDR3 length equals 13 residues. Variable domain in full (rest from reference TRBV7-9 and TRBJ1-1): DTGVSQNPRHKITKRGQNVTFRCDPISEHNRLYWYRQTLGQGPEFLTYFQNEAQLEKSRLLSDRFSAERPKGSFSTLEIQRTEQGDSAMYLCASSRGTTDEAFFGQGTRLTVV.

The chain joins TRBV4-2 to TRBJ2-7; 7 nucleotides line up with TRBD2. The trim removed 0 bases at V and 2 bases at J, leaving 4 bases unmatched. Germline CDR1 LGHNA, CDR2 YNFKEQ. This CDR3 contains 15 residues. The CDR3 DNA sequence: TGTGCCAGCAGCCAAGATCGGGAGGTTACCTACGAGCAGTACTTC. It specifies CASSQDREVTYEQYF.

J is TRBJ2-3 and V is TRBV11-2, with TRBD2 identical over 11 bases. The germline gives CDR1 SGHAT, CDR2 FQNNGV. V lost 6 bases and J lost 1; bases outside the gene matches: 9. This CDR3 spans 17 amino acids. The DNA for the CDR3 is TGTGCCAGCAGTTTACTAGCGGGAGTTGGGGGCACAGATACGCAGTATTTT. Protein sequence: CASSLLAGVGGTDTQYF.

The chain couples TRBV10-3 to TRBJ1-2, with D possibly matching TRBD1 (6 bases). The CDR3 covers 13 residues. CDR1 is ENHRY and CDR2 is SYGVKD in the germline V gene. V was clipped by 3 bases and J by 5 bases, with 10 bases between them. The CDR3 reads CAISDSRGYGYTF. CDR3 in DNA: TGTGCCATCAGTGATTCCAGGGGTTATGGCTACACCTTC.

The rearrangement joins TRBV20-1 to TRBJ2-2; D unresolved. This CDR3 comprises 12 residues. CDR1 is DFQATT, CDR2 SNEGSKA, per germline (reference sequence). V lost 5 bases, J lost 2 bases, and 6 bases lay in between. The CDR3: CSARLNTGELFF. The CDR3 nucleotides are TGCAGTGCTCGACTCAACACCGGGGAGCTGTTTTTT.

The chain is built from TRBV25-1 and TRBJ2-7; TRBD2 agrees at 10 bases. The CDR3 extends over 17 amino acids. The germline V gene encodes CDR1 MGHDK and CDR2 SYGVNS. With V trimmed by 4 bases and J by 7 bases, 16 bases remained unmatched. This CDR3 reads CASSGPSGRRGMGEQYF. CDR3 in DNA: TGTGCCAGCAGTGGTCCTAGCGGGAGAAGGGGGATGGGGGAGCAGTACTTC.

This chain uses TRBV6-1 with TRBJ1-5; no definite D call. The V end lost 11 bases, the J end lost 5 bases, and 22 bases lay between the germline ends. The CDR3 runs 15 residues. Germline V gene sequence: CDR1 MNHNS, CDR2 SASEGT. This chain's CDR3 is CARSHRNSSDQPQHF. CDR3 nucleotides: TGTGCCCGATCTCACCGGAACAGTTCTGATCAGCCCCAGCATTTT.

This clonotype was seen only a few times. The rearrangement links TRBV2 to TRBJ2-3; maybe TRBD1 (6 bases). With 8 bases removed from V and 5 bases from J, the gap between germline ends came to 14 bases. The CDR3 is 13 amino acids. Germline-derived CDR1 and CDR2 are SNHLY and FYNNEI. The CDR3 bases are TGTGCCAGCGGCCAGGGGTTACGAGATACGCAGTATTTT. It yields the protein CASGQGLRDTQYF.

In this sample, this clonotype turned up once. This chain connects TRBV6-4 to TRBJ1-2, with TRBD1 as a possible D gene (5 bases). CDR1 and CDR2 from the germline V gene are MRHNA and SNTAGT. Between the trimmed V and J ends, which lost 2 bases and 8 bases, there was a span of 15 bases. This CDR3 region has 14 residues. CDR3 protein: CASSDTEDSAGYTF. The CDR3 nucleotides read TGTGCCAGCAGTGACACCGAAGACAGTGCCGGCTACACCTTC.

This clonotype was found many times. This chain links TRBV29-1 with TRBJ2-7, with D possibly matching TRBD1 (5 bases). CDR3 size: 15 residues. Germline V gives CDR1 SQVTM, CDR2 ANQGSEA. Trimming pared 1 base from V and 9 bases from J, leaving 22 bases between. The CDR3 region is CSVEARQDILRRQYF. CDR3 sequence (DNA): TGCAGCGTTGAAGCCCGGCAGGACATCCTCCGCCGGCAGTACTTC.

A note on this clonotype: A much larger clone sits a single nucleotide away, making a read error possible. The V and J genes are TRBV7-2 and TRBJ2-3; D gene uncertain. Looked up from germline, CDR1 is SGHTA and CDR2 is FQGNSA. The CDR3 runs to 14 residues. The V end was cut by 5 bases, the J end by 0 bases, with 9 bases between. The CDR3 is CASSPAPSTDTQYF. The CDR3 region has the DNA TGTGCCAGCAGCCCAGCCCCTAGCACAGATACGCAGTATTTT.

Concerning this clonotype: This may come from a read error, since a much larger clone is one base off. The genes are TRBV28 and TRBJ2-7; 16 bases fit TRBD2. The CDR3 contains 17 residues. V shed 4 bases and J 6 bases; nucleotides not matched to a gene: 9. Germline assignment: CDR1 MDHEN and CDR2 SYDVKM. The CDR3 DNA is TGTGCCAGCAGTTCATGGGGACTAGCGGGAGGGCCGGGCGAGCAGTACTTC. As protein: CASSSWGLAGGPGEQYF.

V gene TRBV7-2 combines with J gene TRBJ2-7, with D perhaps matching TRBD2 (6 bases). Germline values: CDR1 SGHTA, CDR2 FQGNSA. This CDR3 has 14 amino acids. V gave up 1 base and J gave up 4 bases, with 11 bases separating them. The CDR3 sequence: CASSLGLGVYEQYF. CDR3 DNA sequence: TGTGCCAGCAGCTTAGGACTAGGAGTATACGAGCAGTACTTC.

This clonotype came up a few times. This CDR3 reads CASSYPLVERGSSYNEQYF. CDR3 DNA sequence: TGTGCCAGCAGTTACCCCCTAGTGGAGCGGGGGAGCTCCTACAATGAGCAGTACTTC. This chain links TRBV6-5 with TRBJ2-1; 8 bases map to TRBD2. The J call is in doubt because the DNA end fits TRBJ2-7 better. The CDR3 extends over 19 amino acids. The germline CDR1 and CDR2 sequences are MNHEY and SVGAGI.

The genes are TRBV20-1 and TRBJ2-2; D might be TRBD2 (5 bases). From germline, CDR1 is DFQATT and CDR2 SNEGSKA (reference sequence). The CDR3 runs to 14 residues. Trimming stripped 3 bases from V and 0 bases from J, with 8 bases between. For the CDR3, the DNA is TGCAGTGCTAGGCAGGACTCGAACACCGGGGAGCTGTTTTTT. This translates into CSARQDSNTGELFF.

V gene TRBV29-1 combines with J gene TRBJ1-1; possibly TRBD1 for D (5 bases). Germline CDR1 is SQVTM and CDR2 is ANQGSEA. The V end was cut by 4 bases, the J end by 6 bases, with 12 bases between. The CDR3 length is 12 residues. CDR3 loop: CSVAQAAPEAFF. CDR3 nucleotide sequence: TGCAGCGTTGCACAGGCCGCCCCTGAAGCTTTCTTT. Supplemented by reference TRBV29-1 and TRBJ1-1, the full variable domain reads SAVISQKPSRDICQRGTSLTIQCQVDSQVTMMFWYRQQPGQSLTLIATANQGSEATYESGFVIDKFPISRPNLTFSTLTVSNMSPEDSSIYLCSVAQAAPEAFFGQGTRLTVV.

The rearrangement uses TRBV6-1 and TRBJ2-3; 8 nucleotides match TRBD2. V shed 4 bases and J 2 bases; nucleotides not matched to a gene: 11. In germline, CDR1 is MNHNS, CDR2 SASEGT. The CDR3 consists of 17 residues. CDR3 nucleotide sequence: TGTGCCAGCAGTGCCTACGGGGGGGAGAGTCTCACAGATACGCAGTATTTT. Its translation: CASSAYGGESLTDTQYF.

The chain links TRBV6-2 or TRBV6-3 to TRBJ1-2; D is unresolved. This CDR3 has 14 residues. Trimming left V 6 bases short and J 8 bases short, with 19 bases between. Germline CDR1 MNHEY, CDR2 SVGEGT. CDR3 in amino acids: CASSNDKRLIGYTF. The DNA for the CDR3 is TGTGCCAGCAGCAACGACAAGAGGCTAATCGGCTACACCTTC.

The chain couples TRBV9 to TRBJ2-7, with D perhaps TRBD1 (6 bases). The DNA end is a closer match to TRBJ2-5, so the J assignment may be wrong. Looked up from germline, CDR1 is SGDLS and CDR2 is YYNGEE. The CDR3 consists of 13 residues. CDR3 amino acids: CASSGATGETQYF. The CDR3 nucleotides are TGTGCCAGCAGCGGAGCTACAGGGGAGACCCAGTACTTC.

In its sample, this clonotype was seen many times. This CDR3 is CASSRIAGQNEQYF. As DNA, the CDR3 is TGTGCCAGCAGTAGAATAGCGGGACAGAACGAGCAGTACTTC. J is TRBJ2-7 and V is TRBV6-2 or TRBV6-3, with a weak D call TRBD2 (8 bases). V shed 5 bases and J shed 5 bases, with 16 bases lying between them. The CDR3 has 14 amino acids. In germline, CDR1 is MNHEY, CDR2 SVGEGT.

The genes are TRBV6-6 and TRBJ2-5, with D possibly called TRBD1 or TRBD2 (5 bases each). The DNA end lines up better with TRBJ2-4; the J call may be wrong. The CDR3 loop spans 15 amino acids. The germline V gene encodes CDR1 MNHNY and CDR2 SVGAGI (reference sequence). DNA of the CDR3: TGTGCCAGCAGTTACTGGGGAGAGGGGAGAAACATTCAGTACTTC. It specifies CASSYWGEGRNIQYF.